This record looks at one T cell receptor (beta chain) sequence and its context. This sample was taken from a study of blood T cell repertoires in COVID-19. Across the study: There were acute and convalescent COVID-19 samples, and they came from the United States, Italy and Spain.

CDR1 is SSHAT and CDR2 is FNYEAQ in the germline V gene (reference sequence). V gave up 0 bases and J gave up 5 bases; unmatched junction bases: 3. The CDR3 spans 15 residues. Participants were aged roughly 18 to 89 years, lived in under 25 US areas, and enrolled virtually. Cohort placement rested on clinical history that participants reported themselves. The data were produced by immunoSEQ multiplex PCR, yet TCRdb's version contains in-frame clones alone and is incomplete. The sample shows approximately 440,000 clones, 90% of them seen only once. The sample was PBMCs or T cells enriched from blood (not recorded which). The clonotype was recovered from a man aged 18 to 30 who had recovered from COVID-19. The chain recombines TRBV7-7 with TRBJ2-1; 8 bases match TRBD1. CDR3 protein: CASSLARTGHNEQFF. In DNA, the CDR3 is TGTGCCAGCAGCTTAGCTAGGACAGGGCACAATGAGCAGTTCTTC. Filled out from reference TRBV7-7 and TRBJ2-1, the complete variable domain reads GAGVSQSPRYKVTKRGQDVTLRCDPISSHATLYWYQQALGQGPEFLTYFNYEAQPDKSGLPSDRFSAERPEGSISTLTIQRTEQRDSAMYRCASSLARTGHNEQFFGPGTRLTVL.